This entry lists 18 T cell receptor beta chains sequenced from one sample in a study of graft-versus-host responses after intestinal transplantation. Repertoires were generated with immunoSEQ multiplex PCR, while TCRdb's copy carries only in-frame clones and drops some. The sample carries about 9,300 clones, 90% to 95% recorded once. This specimen consisted of PBMCs, obtained approximately 42 days after intestinal transplant. The receptors shown here come from a human patient who received an intestinal transplant, so some T cells may come from the graft donor.

The rearrangement joins TRBV6-1 to TRBJ2-1; 8 positions agree with TRBD2. There are 11 residues in the CDR3. CDR1 and CDR2 from the germline V gene are MNHNS and SASEGT. After removal of 6 bases from V and 10 bases from J, the junction contained 2 bases not matched to a gene. The CDR3 is CASRVAGEQFF. For the CDR3, the DNA is TGTGCCAGCAGGGTAGCGGGGGAGCAGTTCTTC.

V usage is TRBV6-1 and J usage is TRBJ2-7, with 10 bases fitting TRBD2. Germline loops: CDR1 MNHNS, CDR2 SASEGT. V lost 3 bases to trimming and J lost 2 bases; unmatched junction nucleotides: 4. The CDR3 totals 15 residues. CDR3 DNA sequence: TGTGCCAGCAGTGAGGAGCTAGCGGGAGCCTACGAGCAGTACTTC. It is translated as CASSEELAGAYEQYF.

V usage is TRBV27 and J usage is TRBJ1-1, with no clear D. V lost 2 bases and J 4 bases, leaving 8 bases between the germline ends. CDR3 length: 13 amino acids. Germline CDR1 and CDR2: MNHEY and SMNVEV (reference sequence). The CDR3 bases are TGTGCCAGCAGTTTAGGGTGGAGCACTGAAGCTTTCTTT. As protein: CASSLGWSTEAFF.

The chain recombines TRBV5-1 with TRBJ2-1, with TRBD2 identical over 7 bases. CDR1 and CDR2 (germline): SGHRS, YFSETQ. The length of the CDR3 is 12 residues. V dropped 0 bases and J dropped 10; count of bases not matched to a gene: 1. In DNA, the CDR3 is TGCGCCAGCAGCTTGGAAGCGGGGGAGCAGTTCTTC. Protein product: CASSLEAGEQFF.

The chain is built from TRBV7-9 and TRBJ2-3, with D possibly being TRBD2 (5 bases). The V end was cut by 5 bases, the J end by 6 bases, with 12 bases between. Germline V gives CDR1 SEHNR, CDR2 FQNEAQ (reference sequence). The CDR3 contains 13 residues. DNA of the CDR3: TGTGCCAGCAGCCATACACCGGGGGATACGCAGTATTTT. Its translation is CASSHTPGDTQYF.

J is TRBJ2-5 and V is TRBV2, with 7 bases aligning to TRBD1. The ends lost 7 bases at V and 5 bases at J; junction bases unmatched: 10. The CDR3 spans 14 residues. Germline V CDR1 and CDR2: SNHLY, FYNNEI. CDR3 sequence (DNA): TGTGCCAGCAAGCCCCAGGGGGTATGGGAGACCCAGTACTTC. Its protein is CASKPQGVWETQYF.

The CDR3 DNA reads as TGTGCCAGCAGCTTATACCCCGGGACCTCGCAGTATTTT. Protein: CASSLYPGTSQYF. This chain joins TRBV11-1 and TRBJ2-3; D may match TRBD1 or TRBD2 (5 bases each). Germline V gives CDR1 SGHAT, CDR2 FQDESV (reference sequence). V dropped 2 bases and J dropped 10 bases, with 13 bases sitting between them. The CDR3 covers 13 residues. Combining the CDR3 with reference TRBV11-1 and TRBJ2-3 gives the whole variable domain EAEVAQSPRYKITEKSQAVAFWCDPISGHATLYWYRQILGQGPELLVQFQDESVVDDSQLPKDRFSAERLKGVDSTLKIQPAELGDSAMYLCASSLYPGTSQYFGPGTRLTVL.

This chain links TRBV13 with TRBJ2-1; 8 nucleotides align to TRBD1. Unmatched junction bases numbered 9, after V lost 4 bases and J lost 7 bases. Looked up from germline, CDR1 is PRHDT and CDR2 is FYEKMQ (reference sequence). CDR3 length: 15 amino acids. The CDR3 bases are TGTGCCAGCAGCTACCGGGACAGGCCCTTAAATGAGCAGTTCTTC. Amino acids: CASSYRDRPLNEQFF.

The V call is TRBV18, the J call TRBJ1-1; the match to TRBD1 covers 8 bases. J lost 6 bases, V lost 0 bases, and 0 bases had no gene match. CDR1 is KGHSH and CDR2 is LQKENI in the germline V gene. CDR3 size: 13 residues. This CDR3 is CASSPPQGAEAFF. DNA of the CDR3: TGTGCCAGCTCACCACCACAGGGGGCTGAAGCTTTCTTT.

The genes are TRBV5-4 and TRBJ2-7, with D maybe TRBD1 (6 bases). V was pared by 3 bases and J by 2 bases, with 15 bases between. CDR1 and CDR2 (germline): SGHNT, YYREEE (reference sequence). The CDR3 length is 15 residues. The CDR3, as DNA: TGTGCCAGCAGCTCGCGACAGGCCAGTGCCTACGAGCAGTACTTC. Its translation: CASSSRQASAYEQYF.

V and J are TRBV5-6 and TRBJ2-7; D not resolved. V was clipped by 1 base and J by 0 bases, with 8 bases between them. Germline V gives CDR1 SGHDT, CDR2 YYEEEE. The CDR3 runs 14 residues. The CDR3 here is CASSLPGYSYEQYF. The CDR3 nucleotides read TGTGCCAGCAGCTTGCCGGGCTACTCCTACGAGCAGTACTTC.

The chain employs TRBV4-2 and TRBJ2-2, with D unresolved. The CDR3 extends over 17 amino acids. With 4 bases removed from V and 1 base from J, the gap between germline ends came to 16 bases. CDR1 LGHNA and CDR2 YNFKEQ come from the germline V gene. CDR3 residues: CASSPSSITENTGELFF. The CDR3 bases are TGTGCCAGCAGCCCTTCCTCAATCACAGAGAACACCGGGGAGCTGTTTTTT.

This clone was observed once. The chain links TRBV7-6 to TRBJ2-4; 10 positions match TRBD2. The CDR3 spans 15 residues. Germline V lookup: CDR1 SGHVS, CDR2 FNYEAQ. The ends lost 5 bases at V and 7 bases at J; junction bases unmatched: 8. The CDR3 is CASSLLAGGENIQYF. The CDR3, as DNA: TGTGCCAGCAGCCTTTTAGCGGGGGGCGAGAACATTCAGTACTTC.

The rearrangement joins TRBV4-1 to TRBJ2-3; 7 nucleotides align to TRBD2. CDR1 is MGHRA, CDR2 YSYEKL, per germline. Trimming at V came to 4 bases and at J to 8 bases, leaving 9 bases not matched to a gene. The CDR3 is 14 amino acids. CDR3 amino acids: CASSRGLPLTTQYF. The CDR3 coding sequence is TGCGCCAGCAGCCGGGGACTACCGCTCACTACGCAGTATTTT.

This chain uses TRBV6-6 with TRBJ2-2; no definite D call. Trimming removed 5 bases from V and 1 base from J, with 2 bases in between. The CDR3 is made up of 12 amino acids. CDR1 is MNHNY, CDR2 SVGAGI, per germline (reference sequence). The CDR3 loop reads CASSENTGELFF. CDR3 coding DNA: TGTGCCAGCAGTGAGAACACCGGGGAGCTGTTTTTT.

The chain recombines TRBV5-1 with TRBJ2-3, with D unresolved. Germline V lookup: CDR1 SGHRS, CDR2 YFSETQ. V gave up 0 bases and J gave up 4 bases, with 15 bases separating them. This CDR3 spans 16 amino acids. This CDR3 reads CASSLVASPGADTQYF. The CDR3 DNA sequence: TGCGCCAGCAGCTTGGTGGCGTCCCCCGGCGCAGATACGCAGTATTTT.

This clone was picked up one time. V gene TRBV5-5 combines with J gene TRBJ2-3; no clear D. The CDR3 has 17 amino acids. V lost 3 bases to trimming and J lost 7 bases, with 24 bases between them. CDR1 SGHKS and CDR2 YYEKEE come from the germline V gene (reference sequence). The CDR3 DNA is TGTGCCAGCAGCTATCGAAGGATAGCCCAGGTCGGATATACGCAGTATTTT. Its translation is CASSYRRIAQVGYTQYF. The variable domain in full, completed from reference TRBV5-5 and TRBJ2-3, reads DAGVTQSPTHLIKTRGQQVTLRCSPISGHKSVSWYQQVLGQGPQFIFQYYEKEERGRGNFPDRFSARQFPNYSSELNVNALLLGDSALYLCASSYRRIAQVGYTQYFGPGTRLTVL.

This chain uses TRBV19 with TRBJ2-7; TRBD1 agrees at 7 bases. The J segment lost 7 bases and the V segment lost 5 bases, leaving 14 bases of the junction unmatched. This CDR3 has 15 amino acids. Germline-derived CDR1 and CDR2 are LNHDA and SQIVND (reference sequence). CDR3 protein: CASSPEQGVRLEQYF. The CDR3 DNA reads TGTGCCAGTAGTCCGGAGCAGGGGGTTCGCTTAGAGCAGTACTTC.